This T cell receptor (beta chain) was captured by sequencing in a study of shared clonotypes between healthy human individuals. The CDR3 length is 13 residues. The germline V gene has CDR1 SGHVS and CDR2 FNYEAQ. Trimming left V 0 bases short and J 2 bases short, with 4 bases between. Splitting the CD4+ cells yielded a CD45RA+ naive subset and a CD45RA-negative memory subset. For this clone: The antigen is not known.

In the sorted-subset replicate PCRs, about 200 ng DNA, tens of thousands of T cell genomes, was used. Here immunoSEQ multiplex PCR was the method, and the copy in TCRdb shows in-frame clones only, minus some. The table shows about 2 million clones, with 85% to 95% occurring only once. Points from the study as a whole: Some clonotypes were shared by all four sorted-subset donors, while others were not shared. The non-shared ones had lower generation probabilities than the shared ones.

This TCR was recovered from a man aged 18-30 years in good health. The rearrangement uses TRBV7-6 and TRBJ2-5; no firm D call. The sample consisted of naive CD4+ T cells sorted from blood. Described subset: CD45RA+ positively selected. The CDR3 region is CASSLAPQETQYF. Here the CDR3 DNA reads TGTGCCAGCAGCTTAGCACCACAAGAGACCCAGTACTTC.